These T cell receptor beta chains were read from a single sample in a study of cytomegalovirus exposure and HLA in healthy donors. Here immunoSEQ multiplex PCR was the method, and the copy in TCRdb shows in-frame clones only, minus some. Altogether about 160,000 clones are present, about 80% being singletons, with the ten largest covering roughly 5%. The sequenced material came from PBMCs. These receptors were taken from a man aged 25 to 40 in good health and CMV-seronegative. CDR3s include the opening cysteine and the closing phenylalanine or tryptophan. The D gene is left open where the match is weak. Clone size is shown for a subset of rows, as once, few, many or a class of expanded clone.

J gene,D gene,clone size,V gene,CDR3 DNA,CDR3 protein
TRBJ2-7,-,-,TRBV9,TGTGCCAGCAGCGTCCGAGACACAACCTCCTACGAGCAGTACTTC,CASSVRDTTSYEQYF
TRBJ1-1,TRBD1,-,TRBV5-6,TGTGCCAGCAGCTTGGCCGAGGGGGCCCCTGAAGCTTTCTTT,CASSLAEGAPEAFF
TRBJ1-5,-,few,TRBV5-1,TGCGCCAGCAGCCCTACAGGGAACAATCAGCCCCAGCATTTT,CASSPTGNNQPQHF
TRBJ1-5,TRBD1,few,TRBV28,TGTGCCAGCGGGGGGGGAGCGACAGGGGAAGTTTCCCAGCATTTT,CASGGGATGEVSQHF
TRBJ2-7,TRBD1,once,TRBV9,TGTGCCAGCAGCGTCTTTCAGGGGGCAAAAAACGAGCAGTACTTC,CASSVFQGAKNEQYF
TRBJ1-3,-,-,TRBV6-1,TGTGCCAGCAGTGAAAGCCCCAGAAACACCATATATTTT,CASSESPRNTIYF
TRBJ2-7,-,few,TRBV7-2,TGTGCCAGCAGCTACACGGGATCCGAGTACGAGCAGTACTTC,CASSYTGSEYEQYF
TRBJ1-5,-,once,TRBV19,TGTGCCAGTAGTATCTCGGGGGATACGCCCCAGCATTTT,CASSISGDTPQHF
TRBJ1-5,TRBD1,-,TRBV28,TGTGCCAGCAGGGCTAGCCCGGGACAGGACAATCAGCCCCAGCATTTT,CASRASPGQDNQPQHF
TRBJ1-1,-,-,TRBV27,TGTGCCAGCAGTTTAGGGGGGGTACAAGACAGGAGGAACACTGAAGCTTTCTTT,CASSLGGVQDRRNTEAFF
TRBJ1-1,TRBD1,few,TRBV5-1,TGCGCCAGCAGCTCGAGGACAGGGGGTGTGAGTGAAGCTTTCTTT,CASSSRTGGVSEAFF
TRBJ2-2,-,-,TRBV29-1,TGCAGCGTTGTACTGAACACCGGGGAGCTGTTTTTT,CSVVLNTGELFF
TRBJ2-1,TRBD2,once,TRBV7-4,TGTGCCAGCAGCTCGAAGCTGGGACTAGCGGGAGACAGTGAGCAGTTCTTC,CASSSKLGLAGDSEQFF
TRBJ1-5,-,-,TRBV27,TGTGCCAGCAGTTTATACCAGGGGAAAAAGCCCCAGCATTTT,CASSLYQGKKPQHF
TRBJ2-2,TRBD2,-,TRBV5-1,TGCGCCAGCAGCTTTCAAGACGGGAGGGCCGCCGGGGAGCTGTTTTTT,CASSFQDGRAAGELFF
TRBJ1-1,-,few,TRBV7-9,TGTGCCAGCAGGCCCCTCCTGGCTGGGGCAAAAGCTTTCTTT,CASRPLLAGAKAFF
TRBJ1-2,-,-,TRBV6-5,TGTGCCAGCAGTTACTCGAAACAGTCCTATGGCTACACCTTC,CASSYSKQSYGYTF
TRBJ1-2,-,-,TRBV5-6,TGTGCCAGCAGCTTGGAAGGGGAAAGTGGAGGCTACACCTTC,CASSLEGESGGYTF
TRBJ2-2,TRBD2,once,TRBV14,TGTGCCAGCAGCCAAGAAGCCGGACTAGCGGGGCGGACCGGGGAGCTGTTTTTT,CASSQEAGLAGRTGELFF
TRBJ2-1,TRBD2,-,TRBV7-6,TGTGCCAGCAGCTCGCATAGAAGCGGGAGTGGGTCCTACAATGAGCAGTTCTTC,CASSSHRSGSGSYNEQFF
TRBJ2-7,-,-,TRBV28,TGTGCCAGCAGTTTATTACAGGGATACGAGCAGTACTTC,CASSLLQGYEQYF
TRBJ2-7,TRBD2,-,TRBV27,TGTGCCAGCAGTCTTTCCGGGACTAGAGGGGAAGGGGAGCAGTACTTC,CASSLSGTRGEGEQYF
TRBJ1-2,TRBD1,-,TRBV7-2,TGTGCCAGCAGCCCGCGGACAGGCCTAGGAGGTGGTGGCTACACCTTC,CASSPRTGLGGGGYTF
TRBJ2-7,-,-,TRBV6-1,TGTGCCAGCAGTGAAGCTAAAGGGGACTCGGGGTACGAGCAGTACTTC,CASSEAKGDSGYEQYF
TRBJ2-2,-,once,TRBV7-6,TGTGCCAGCAGCTCAGGCCAGGTAGTCACCGGGGAGCTGTTTTTT,CASSSGQVVTGELFF
TRBJ1-3,-,-,TRBV28,TGTGCCAGCAGTGAGGGACTAGGTGGAAACACCATATATTTT,CASSEGLGGNTIYF